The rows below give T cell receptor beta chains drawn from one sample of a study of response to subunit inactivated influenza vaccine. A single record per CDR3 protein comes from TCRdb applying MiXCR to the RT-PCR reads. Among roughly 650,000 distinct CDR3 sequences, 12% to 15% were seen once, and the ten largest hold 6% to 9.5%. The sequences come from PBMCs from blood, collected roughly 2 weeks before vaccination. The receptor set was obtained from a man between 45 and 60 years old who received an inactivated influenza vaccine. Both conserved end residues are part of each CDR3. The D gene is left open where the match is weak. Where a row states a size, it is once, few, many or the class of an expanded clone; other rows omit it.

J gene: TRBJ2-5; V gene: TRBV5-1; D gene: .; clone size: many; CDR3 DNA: TGCGCCAGCAGCTTGTTGTACCAAGAGACCCAGTACTTC; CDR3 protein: CASSLLYQETQYF
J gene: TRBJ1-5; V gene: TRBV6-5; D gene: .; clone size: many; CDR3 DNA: TGTGCCAGCAGTTACTCGGCGGGAAACAATCAGCCCCAGCATTTT; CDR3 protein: CASSYSAGNNQPQHF
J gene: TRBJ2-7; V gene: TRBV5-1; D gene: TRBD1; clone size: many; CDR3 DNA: TGCGCCAGCAGCACATTGAACCGGGACAGCTCCTACGAGCAGTACTTC; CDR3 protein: CASSTLNRDSSYEQYF
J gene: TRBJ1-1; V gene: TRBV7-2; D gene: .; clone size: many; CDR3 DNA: TGTGCCAGCAGCTTAGTGTCGGACACTGAAGCTTTCTTT; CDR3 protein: CASSLVSDTEAFF
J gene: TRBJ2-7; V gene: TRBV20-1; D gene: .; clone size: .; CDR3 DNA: TGCAGTGCGAAGTTTGTGGGAGCTCGGGAGCAGTACTTC; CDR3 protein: CSAKFVGAREQYF
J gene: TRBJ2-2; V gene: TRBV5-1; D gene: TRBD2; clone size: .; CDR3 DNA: TGCGCCAGCAGCTTGGGTACTAGCGCGAGCACCGGGGAGCTGTTTTTT; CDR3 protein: CASSLGTSASTGELFF
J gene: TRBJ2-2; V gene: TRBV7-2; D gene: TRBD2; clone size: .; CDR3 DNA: TGTGCCAGCAGCCCCCTAGCGGGAGAGGGCACCGGGGAGCTGTTTTTT; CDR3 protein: CASSPLAGEGTGELFF
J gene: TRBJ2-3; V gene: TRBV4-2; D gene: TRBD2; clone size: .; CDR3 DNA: TGTGCCAGCAGCCAAGCTAGCGGGAGTGGATCAGATACGCAGTATTTT; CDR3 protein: CASSQASGSGSDTQYF
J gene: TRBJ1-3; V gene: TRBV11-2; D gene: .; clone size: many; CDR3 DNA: TGTGCCAGCAGCGCGCAGGGGACGGTGGACACCATATATTTT; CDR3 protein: CASSAQGTVDTIYF
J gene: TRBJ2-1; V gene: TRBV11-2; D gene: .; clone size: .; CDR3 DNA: TGTGCCAGCAGTCACCACACCGGGTATGAGCAGTTCTTC; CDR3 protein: CASSHHTGYEQFF
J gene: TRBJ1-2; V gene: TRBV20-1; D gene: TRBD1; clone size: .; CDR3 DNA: TGCAGTGCTGGGGGACAGGAACTAAACTATGGCTACACCTTC; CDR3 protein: CSAGGQELNYGYTF
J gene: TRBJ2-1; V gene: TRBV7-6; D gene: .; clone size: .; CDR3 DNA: TGTGCCAGCAGCTCTAAAAACGGCTGGGGTGGTTTTGAGCAGTTCTTC; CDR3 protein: CASSSKNGWGGFEQFF
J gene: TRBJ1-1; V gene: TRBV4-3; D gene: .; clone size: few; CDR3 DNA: TGCGCCAGCAGCCAAGATCTGGTTAGGGACACTGAAGCTTTCTTT; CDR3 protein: CASSQDLVRDTEAFF
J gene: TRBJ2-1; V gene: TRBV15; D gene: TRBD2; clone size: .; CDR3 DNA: TGTGCCACCAGCAGAGATCTCGGCGGGAGGAACTACAATGAGCAGTTCTTC; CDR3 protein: CATSRDLGGRNYNEQFF
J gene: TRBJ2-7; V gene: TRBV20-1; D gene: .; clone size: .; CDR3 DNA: TGCAGTGCTAACCCTAGAGGAGGGCGCGAGCAGTACTTC; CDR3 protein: CSANPRGGREQYF
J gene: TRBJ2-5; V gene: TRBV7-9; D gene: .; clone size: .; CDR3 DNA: TGTGCCAGCAGTCCCACGGTATCAGGGACTGAGACCCAGTACTTC; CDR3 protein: CASSPTVSGTETQYF
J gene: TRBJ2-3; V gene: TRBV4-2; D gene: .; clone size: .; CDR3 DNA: TGTGCCAGCAGCCAAGATTCTGGCCCATCAGATACGCAGTATTTT; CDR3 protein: CASSQDSGPSDTQYF
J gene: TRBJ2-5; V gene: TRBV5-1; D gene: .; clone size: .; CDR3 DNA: TGCGCCAGCAGCTTGAATGCGTACCAAGAGACCCAGTACTTC; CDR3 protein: CASSLNAYQETQYF
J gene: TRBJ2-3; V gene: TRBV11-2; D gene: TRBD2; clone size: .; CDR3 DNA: TGTGCCAGCATCACGGGGCTCCTAGCGGGAGCTAGGATCTCTACGCAGTATTTT; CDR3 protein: CASITGLLAGARISTQYF
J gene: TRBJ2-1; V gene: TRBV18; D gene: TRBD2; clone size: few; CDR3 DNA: TGTGCCAGCTCACCCATAGCGGGAGTAGGTGAGCAGTTCTTC; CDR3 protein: CASSPIAGVGEQFF